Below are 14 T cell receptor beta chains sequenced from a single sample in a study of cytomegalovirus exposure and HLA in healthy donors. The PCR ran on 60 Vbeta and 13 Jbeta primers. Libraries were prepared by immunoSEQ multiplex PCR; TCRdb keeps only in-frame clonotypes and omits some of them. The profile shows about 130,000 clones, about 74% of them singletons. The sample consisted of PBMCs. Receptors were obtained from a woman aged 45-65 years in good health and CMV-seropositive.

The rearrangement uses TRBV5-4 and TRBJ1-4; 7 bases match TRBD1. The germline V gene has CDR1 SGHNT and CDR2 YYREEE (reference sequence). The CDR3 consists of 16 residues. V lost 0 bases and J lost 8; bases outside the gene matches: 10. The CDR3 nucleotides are TGTGCCAGCAGCTTGGGGCCCGACAGGGTCGGCGAAAAACTGTTTTTT. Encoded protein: CASSLGPDRVGEKLFF.

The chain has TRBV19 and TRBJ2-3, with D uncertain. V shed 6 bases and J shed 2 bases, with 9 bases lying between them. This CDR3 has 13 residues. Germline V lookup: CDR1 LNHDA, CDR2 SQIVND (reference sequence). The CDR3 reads CASRAVNTDTQYF. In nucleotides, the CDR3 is TGTGCCAGTAGGGCAGTGAACACAGATACGCAGTATTTT.

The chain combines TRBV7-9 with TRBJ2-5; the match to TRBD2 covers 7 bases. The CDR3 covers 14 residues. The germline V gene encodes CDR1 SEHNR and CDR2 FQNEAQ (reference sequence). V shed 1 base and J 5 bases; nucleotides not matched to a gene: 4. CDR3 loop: CASSLVVSGETQYF. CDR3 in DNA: TGTGCCAGCAGCTTAGTAGTTAGCGGGGAGACCCAGTACTTC.

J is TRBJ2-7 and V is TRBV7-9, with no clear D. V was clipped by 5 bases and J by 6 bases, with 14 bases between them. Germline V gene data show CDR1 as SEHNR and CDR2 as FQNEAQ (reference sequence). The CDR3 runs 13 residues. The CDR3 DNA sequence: TGTGCCAGCAGCCCGCCCGTGGGCCTCGAGCAGTACTTC. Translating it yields CASSPPVGLEQYF.

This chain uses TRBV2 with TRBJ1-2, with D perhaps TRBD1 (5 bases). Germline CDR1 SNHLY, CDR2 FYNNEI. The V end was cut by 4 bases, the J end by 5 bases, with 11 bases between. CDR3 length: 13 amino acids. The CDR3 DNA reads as TGTGCCAGCAGTGTCGGCAGGGAATATGGCTACACCTTC. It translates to CASSVGREYGYTF.

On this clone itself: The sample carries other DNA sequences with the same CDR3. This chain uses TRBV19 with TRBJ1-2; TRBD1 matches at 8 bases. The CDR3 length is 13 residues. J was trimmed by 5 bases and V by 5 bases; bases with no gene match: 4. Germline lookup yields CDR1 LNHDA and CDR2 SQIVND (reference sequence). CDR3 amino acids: CASSETGDYGYTF. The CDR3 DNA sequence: TGTGCCAGTAGTGAGACAGGGGATTATGGCTACACCTTC.

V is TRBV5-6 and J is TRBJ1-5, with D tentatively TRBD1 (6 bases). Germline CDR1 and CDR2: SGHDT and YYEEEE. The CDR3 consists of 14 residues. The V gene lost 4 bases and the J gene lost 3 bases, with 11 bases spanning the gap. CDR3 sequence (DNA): TGTGCCAGCAGCATCGGACAGACCAATCAGCCCCAGCATTTT. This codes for CASSIGQTNQPQHF.

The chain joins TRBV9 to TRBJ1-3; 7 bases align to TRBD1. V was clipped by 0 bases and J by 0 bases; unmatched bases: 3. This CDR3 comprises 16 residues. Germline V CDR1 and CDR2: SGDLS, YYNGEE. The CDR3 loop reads CASSVGAGGSGNTIYF. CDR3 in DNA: TGTGCCAGCAGCGTAGGGGCAGGGGGCTCTGGAAACACCATATATTTT. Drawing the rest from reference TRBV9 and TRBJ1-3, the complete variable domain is DSGVTQTPKHLITATGQRVTLRCSPRSGDLSVYWYQQSLDQGLQFLIQYYNGEERAKGNILERFSAQQFPDLHSELNLSSLELGDSALYFCASSVGAGGSGNTIYFGEGSWLTVV.

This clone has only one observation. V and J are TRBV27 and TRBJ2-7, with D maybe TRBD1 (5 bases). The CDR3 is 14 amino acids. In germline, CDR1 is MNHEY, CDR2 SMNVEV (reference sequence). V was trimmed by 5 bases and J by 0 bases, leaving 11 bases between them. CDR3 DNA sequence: TGTGCCAGCAGTCGGGTCCAGGGCTCCTACGAGCAGTACTTC. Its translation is CASSRVQGSYEQYF.

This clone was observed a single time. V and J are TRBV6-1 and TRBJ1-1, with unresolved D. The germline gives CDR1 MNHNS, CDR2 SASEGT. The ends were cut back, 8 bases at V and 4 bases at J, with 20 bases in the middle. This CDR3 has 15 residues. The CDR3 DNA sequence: TGTGCCAGCTATCCCCCCCTTGGACTGGGCACTGAAGCTTTCTTT. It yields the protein CASYPPLGLGTEAFF.

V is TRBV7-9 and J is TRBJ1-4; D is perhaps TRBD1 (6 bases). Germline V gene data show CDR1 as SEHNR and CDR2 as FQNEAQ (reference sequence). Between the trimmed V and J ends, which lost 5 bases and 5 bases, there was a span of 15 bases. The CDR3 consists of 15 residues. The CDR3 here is CASSVDPGQNEKLFF. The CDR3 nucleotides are TGTGCCAGCAGCGTAGACCCGGGACAAAATGAAAAACTGTTTTTT.

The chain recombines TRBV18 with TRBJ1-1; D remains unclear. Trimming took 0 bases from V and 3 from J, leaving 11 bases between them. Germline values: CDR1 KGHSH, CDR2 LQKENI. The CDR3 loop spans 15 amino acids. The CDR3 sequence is CASSPPSGRDTEAFF. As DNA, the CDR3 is TGTGCCAGCTCACCACCATCCGGGAGGGACACTGAAGCTTTCTTT.

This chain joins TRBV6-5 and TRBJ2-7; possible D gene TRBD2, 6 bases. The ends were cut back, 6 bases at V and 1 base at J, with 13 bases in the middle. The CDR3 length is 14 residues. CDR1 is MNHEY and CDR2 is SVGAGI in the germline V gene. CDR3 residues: CASRSGTQSYEQYF. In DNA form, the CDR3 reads TGTGCCAGCAGGTCCGGGACTCAGTCCTACGAGCAGTACTTC.

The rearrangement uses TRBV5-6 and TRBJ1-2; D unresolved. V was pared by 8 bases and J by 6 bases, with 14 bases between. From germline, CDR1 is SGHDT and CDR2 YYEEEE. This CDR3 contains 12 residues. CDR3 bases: TGTGCCAGTTGGTCGGTGAATAATGGCTACACCTTC. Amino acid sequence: CASWSVNNGYTF.